These 19 T cell receptor beta chains were sequenced from one sample in a study of T-cell memory formation after mild COVID-19. TCRdb recomputed calls from the 5' RACE reads with MiXCR, one row per CDR3 protein. Of 300,000 or so distinct CDR3 sequences listed, about 15% are singletons. The specimen was PBMCs or a T cell subset sorted from them (not recorded which). Source of these receptors: a young man who had mild COVID-19 (a few samples of this study predate the infection). Cell type and time point are not known.

CDR3 DNA: TGCAGTGCTTACGTCGGGCGGGGCACTGAAGCTTTCTTT. It translates to CSAYVGRGTEAFF. This chain connects TRBV20-1 to TRBJ1-1; D gene ambiguous. Trimming removed 5 bases from V and 4 bases from J, with 14 bases in between. Germline CDR1 DFQATT, CDR2 SNEGSKA (reference sequence). The CDR3 has 13 residues.

This clonotype was seen more than once but under ten times. This chain links TRBV3-1 with TRBJ2-2, with a weak D call TRBD2 (5 bases). Germline V lookup: CDR1 LGHDT, CDR2 YNNKEL (reference sequence). V was shortened by 3 bases and J by 1 base, with 6 bases between the two germline ends. The length of the CDR3 is 14 residues. CDR3 sequence reads: CASSHGENTGELFF. The CDR3, as DNA: TGTGCCAGCAGCCACGGGGAGAACACCGGGGAGCTGTTTTTT.

This clonotype was found a few times. This chain connects TRBV5-1 to TRBJ2-5; 7 bases agree with TRBD2. This CDR3 comprises 14 residues. The ends lost 4 bases at V and 9 bases at J; junction bases unmatched: 12. Per the germline V gene, CDR1 is SGHRS and CDR2 is YFSETQ. The DNA of the CDR3 is TGCGCCAGCAGCCCAGAGACTAGCTTGGGGGCCCAGTACTTC. Its translation is CASSPETSLGAQYF.

The V gene is TRBV13, the J gene TRBJ1-6, with 10 nucleotides matching TRBD1. Trimming cost V 5 bases and J 7 bases; bases outside gene matches: 8. The CDR3 contains 16 residues. Germline CDR1 and CDR2: PRHDT and FYEKMQ (reference sequence). The CDR3 DNA follows: TGTGCCAGCAGCGTACGCCGGACAGGGGGGAATTCACCCCTCCACTTT. Translating gives CASSVRRTGGNSPLHF.

J is TRBJ1-6 and V is TRBV6-5; D is unclear. The CDR3 spans 14 residues. V gave up 3 bases and J gave up 10 bases, with 13 bases separating them. Germline V CDR1 and CDR2: MNHEY, SVGAGI. The CDR3 DNA reads TGTGCCAGCAGTTATCGGGTCGAGAGGTCACCCCTCCACTTT. Translation: CASSYRVERSPLHF.

The chain has TRBV5-5 and TRBJ2-5, with TRBD1 identical over 7 bases. This CDR3 contains 15 residues. Trimming removed 5 bases from V and 7 bases from J; junction bases left unmatched: 14. Germline V gives CDR1 SGHKS, CDR2 YYEKEE (reference sequence). The CDR3 loop is CASSSETGAGGTQYF. The DNA of the CDR3 is TGTGCCAGCAGTTCCGAAACAGGGGCAGGGGGGACCCAGTACTTC.

This clonotype appeared a few times. The chain employs TRBV4-1 and TRBJ2-2; 10 bases line up with TRBD1. The CDR3 runs to 15 residues. The V and J ends lost 10 bases and 7 bases, in that order; junction bases with no gene match: 12. Germline V gene data show CDR1 as MGHRA and CDR2 as YSYEKL. The CDR3 sequence is CATRQVGQGNGELFF. The CDR3 nucleotides read TGCGCCACCCGCCAGGTGGGACAGGGGAACGGGGAGCTGTTTTTT.

The chain joins TRBV12-3 or TRBV12-4 to TRBJ2-5; no definite D call. With 6 bases removed from V and 4 bases from J, the gap between germline ends came to 9 bases. There are 12 residues in the CDR3. In DNA form, the CDR3 reads TGTGCCAGCAGCCGGCTACGAGAGACCCAGTACTTC. Its translation is CASSRLRETQYF.

The chain combines TRBV23-1 with TRBJ2-7; no clear D. TRBV23-1 carries the ORF label, with uncertain function. This CDR3 spans 17 amino acids. Trimming cost V 3 bases and J 0 bases, with 18 bases left between them. CDR3 region: CASSQIDKALSSYEQYF. The CDR3 DNA follows: TGCGCCAGCAGTCAGATCGACAAGGCCCTATCCTCCTACGAGCAGTACTTC.

The chain carries TRBV20-1 and TRBJ2-6, with TRBD2 as a possible D gene (5 bases). V lost 3 bases and J lost 0, with 6 bases in between. Germline V CDR1 and CDR2: DFQATT, SNEGSKA (reference sequence). CDR3 length: 14 amino acids. In DNA, the CDR3 is TGCAGTGCTAGTGGGAGCTCTGGGGCCAACGTCCTGACTTTC. Protein sequence: CSASGSSGANVLTF.

V usage is TRBV9 and J usage is TRBJ2-7, with unresolved D. V was trimmed by 0 bases and J by 7 bases, leaving 14 bases between them. Germline CDR1 reads SGDLS; CDR2 reads YYNGEE. The CDR3 length is 14 residues. CDR3 sequence (DNA): TGTGCCAGCAGCGTAGAAGGCGGATGGGGTGAGCAGTACTTC. Protein product: CASSVEGGWGEQYF.

This clonotype was picked up many times. The V call is TRBV15, the J call TRBJ2-5; tentatively, D is TRBD2 (7 bases). The V gene lost 2 bases and the J gene lost 5 bases, with 12 bases spanning the gap. The CDR3 has 14 residues. CDR1 LNHNV and CDR2 YYDKDF come from the germline V gene (reference sequence). The CDR3 DNA reads as TGTGCCACCAGCAGAAATAGGGGGGGTGAGACCCAGTACTTC. Its translation: CATSRNRGGETQYF. Combining the CDR3 with reference TRBV15 and TRBJ2-5 gives the whole variable domain DAMVIQNPRYQVTQFGKPVTLSCSQTLNHNVMYWYQQKSSQAPKLLFHYYDKDFNNEADTPDNFQSRRPNTSFCFLDIRSPGLGDTAMYLCATSRNRGGETQYFGPGTRLLVL.

This clonotype was counted at least ten times. CDR3: CASSTGTSEYTDTQYF. CDR3 DNA: TGTGCCAGCAGCACGGGGACTAGCGAATACACAGATACGCAGTATTTT. The gene calls are TRBV7-6 and TRBJ2-3, with 10 bases lining up with TRBD2. V shed 5 bases, J shed 2 bases, and the junction held 7 bases outside the gene matches. The CDR3 has 16 amino acids. The germline gives CDR1 SGHVS, CDR2 FNYEAQ.

This clonotype was observed a handful of times. The rearrangement links TRBV18 to TRBJ2-7; possibly TRBD1 for D (5 bases). The CDR3 length is 13 residues. The germline V gene encodes CDR1 KGHSH and CDR2 LQKENI. The V end was cut by 3 bases, the J end by 5 bases, with 11 bases between. CDR3 residues: CASSPGQLNEQYV. Written as DNA, the CDR3 is TGTGCCAGCTCACCGGGGCAGCTAAACGAGCAGTACGTC.

This clonotype was recorded many times. V usage is TRBV7-6 and J usage is TRBJ2-2; D assignment may be TRBD1 or TRBD2 (5 bases each). There are 16 residues in the CDR3. CDR1 and CDR2 from the germline V gene are SGHVS and FNYEAQ. Trimming left V 5 bases short and J 0 bases short, with 13 bases between. CDR3 in DNA: TGTGCCAGCAGCCCAGGGTCGGGGACGAACACCGGGGAGCTGTTTTTT. Translated: CASSPGSGTNTGELFF.

This sequence joins TRBV7-9 and TRBJ2-7; D remains unclear. Germline CDR1 reads SEHNR; CDR2 reads FQNEAQ (reference sequence). V was clipped by 5 bases and J by 3 bases, with 14 bases between them. This CDR3 is 14 amino acids long. DNA for the CDR3: TGTGCCAGCAGCCTGACGGAGATAGTCTACGAGCAGTACTTC. Encoded protein: CASSLTEIVYEQYF.

This clonotype was detected a few times. The V gene is TRBV20-1, the J gene TRBJ1-5; unclear D gene. Per the germline V gene, CDR1 is DFQATT and CDR2 is SNEGSKA (reference sequence). Trimming shortened V by 0 bases and J by 2 bases, and 11 bases separated the two germline ends. The CDR3 length is 15 residues. CDR3 nucleotides: TGCAGTGCTAGAGATGGTGGCTTTGGCAATCAGCCCCAGCATTTT. It is translated as CSARDGGFGNQPQHF.

Only a few counts were recorded for this clonotype. The chain has TRBV6-5 and TRBJ2-6; D might be TRBD1 (6 bases). The germline V and J ends were trimmed by 7 bases and 2 bases, with 12 bases remaining between them. Germline V CDR1 and CDR2: MNHEY, SVGAGI. There are 15 residues in the CDR3. The CDR3: CASTVKGAGANVLTF. The CDR3 nucleotides read TGTGCCAGCACCGTAAAGGGGGCTGGGGCCAACGTCCTGACTTTC.

The CDR3 region has the DNA TGTGCCAGCACCCCAACGGGGCTCTATAATTCACCCCTCCACTTT. Protein sequence: CASTPTGLYNSPLHF. The chain combines TRBV25-1 with TRBJ1-6; D might be TRBD1 (5 bases). Trimming stripped 7 bases from V and 3 bases from J, with 13 bases between. The germline CDR1 and CDR2 sequences are MGHDK and SYGVNS. The CDR3 totals 15 residues. Full variable domain (remainder filled in from reference TRBV25-1 and TRBJ1-6): EADIYQTPRYLVIGTGKKITLECSQTMGHDKMYWYQQDPGMELHLIHYSYGVNSTEKGDLSSESTVSRIRTEHFPLTLESARPSHTSQYLCASTPTGLYNSPLHFGNGTRLTVT.